This T cell receptor (beta chain) was retrieved from a study of cytomegalovirus exposure and HLA in healthy donors. A multiplex PCR was run with 60 Vbeta primers and 13 Jbeta primers. Profiled with immunoSEQ multiplex PCR; TCRdb holds only in-frame clones, not every one. The table has about 95,000 clones, around 84% seen once; the top ten hold approximately 4%. Nominally healthy donors provided the samples, though records likely missed some immune exposures. Losses at the gene ends were 5 bases for V and 1 base for J; bases not matched to a gene: 10. CDR3 length: 17 residues. Germline lookup yields CDR1 SGHTA and CDR2 FQGNSA.

The chain joins TRBV7-2 to TRBJ2-2, with 7 positions matching TRBD1. This clonotype was obtained from a woman aged 40-49 years in good health and CMV-seropositive. The sequenced sample consisted of PBMCs. The CDR3 bases are TGTGCCAGCAGCGACCGACCGGGACAGAAGAACACCGGGGAGCTGTTTTTT. It codes for CASSDRPGQKNTGELFF.